The sequence of this TCR beta chain was determined in a study of monozygotic twins with inflammatory bowel disease. Points from the study as a whole: The authors note that differing immunosuppressive treatments may have added variability to patient repertoires. Compared with healthy co-twins, IBD patients showed reduced TCRbeta repertoire diversity by inverse Simpson. Possibly reflecting limited power, no difference in repertoire similarity was found between concordant and discordant twins. Clonotypes shared with others were fewer in IBD patients than in healthy twins, especially with disease activity.

As regards this clonotype: Antigen unknown.

The CDR3 extends over 17 amino acids. Germline V CDR1 and CDR2: MNHEY, SVGAGI. TCRdb reprocessed the 5' RACE reads; each CDR3 protein has one entry and no DNA is given. The sample data list 200,000 to 250,000 distinct CDR3 sequences. The rearrangement uses TRBV6-5 and TRBJ1-1; TCRdb calls TRBD1, which cannot be checked without DNA. This receptor was identified in a human donor with ulcerative colitis or Crohn's disease, or a healthy co-twin of an affected twin (not recorded which). The sample comprised blood. CDR3 sequence: CASSYSYTTGGIAEAFF.